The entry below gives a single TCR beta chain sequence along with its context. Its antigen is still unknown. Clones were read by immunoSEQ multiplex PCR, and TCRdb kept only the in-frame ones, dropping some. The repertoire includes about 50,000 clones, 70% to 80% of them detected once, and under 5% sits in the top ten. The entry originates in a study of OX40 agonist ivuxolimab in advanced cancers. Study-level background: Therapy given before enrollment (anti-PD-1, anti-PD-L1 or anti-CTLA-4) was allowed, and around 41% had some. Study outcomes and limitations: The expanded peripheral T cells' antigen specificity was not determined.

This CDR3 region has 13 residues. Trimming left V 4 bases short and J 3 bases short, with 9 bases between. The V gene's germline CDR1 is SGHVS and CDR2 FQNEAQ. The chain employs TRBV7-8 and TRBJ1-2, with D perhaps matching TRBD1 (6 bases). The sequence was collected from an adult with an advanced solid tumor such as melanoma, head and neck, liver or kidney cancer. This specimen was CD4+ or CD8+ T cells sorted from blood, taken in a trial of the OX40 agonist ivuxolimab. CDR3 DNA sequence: TGTGCCAGCAGCTACGGGGGCTACTATGGCTACACCTTC. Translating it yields CASSYGGYYGYTF.